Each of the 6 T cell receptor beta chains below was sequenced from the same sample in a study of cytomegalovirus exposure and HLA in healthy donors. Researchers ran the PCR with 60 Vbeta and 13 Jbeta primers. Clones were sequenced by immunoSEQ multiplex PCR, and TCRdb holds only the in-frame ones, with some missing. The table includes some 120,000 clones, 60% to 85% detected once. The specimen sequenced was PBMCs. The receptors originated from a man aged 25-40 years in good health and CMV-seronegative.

CDR3 protein: CASSSNRRGLVIGEQYF. CDR3 nucleotide sequence: TGTGCCAGCAGCTCAAACCGTAGGGGACTAGTAATTGGGGAGCAGTACTTC. The chain couples TRBV7-2 to TRBJ2-7; TRBD2 agrees at 8 bases. Germline V gene data show CDR1 as SGHTA and CDR2 as FQGNSA. This CDR3 spans 17 amino acids. The J segment lost 7 bases and the V segment lost 4 bases, leaving 18 bases of the junction unmatched.

The chain's CDR3 is CASSPGQGFQPQHF. CDR3 bases: TGTGCCAGCTCACCGGGACAGGGGTTTCAGCCCCAGCATTTT. The V call is TRBV18, the J call TRBJ1-5; the match to TRBD1 covers 10 bases. J was trimmed by 6 bases and V by 3 bases; bases with no gene match: 2. Germline CDR1 and CDR2: KGHSH and LQKENI. The CDR3 sequence is 14 residues long.

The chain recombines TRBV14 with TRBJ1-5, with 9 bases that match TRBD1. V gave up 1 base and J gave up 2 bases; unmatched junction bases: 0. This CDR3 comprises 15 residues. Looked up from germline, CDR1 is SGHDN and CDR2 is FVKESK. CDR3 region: CASSQGTGGNQPQHF. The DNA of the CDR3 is TGTGCCAGCAGCCAAGGGACAGGGGGCAATCAGCCCCAGCATTTT. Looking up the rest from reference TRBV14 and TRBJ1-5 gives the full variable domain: EAGVTQFPSHSVIEKGQTVTLRCDPISGHDNLYWYRRVMGKEIKFLLHFVKESKQDESGMPNNRFLAERTGGTYSTLKVQPAELEDSGVYFCASSQGTGGNQPQHFGDGTRLSIL.

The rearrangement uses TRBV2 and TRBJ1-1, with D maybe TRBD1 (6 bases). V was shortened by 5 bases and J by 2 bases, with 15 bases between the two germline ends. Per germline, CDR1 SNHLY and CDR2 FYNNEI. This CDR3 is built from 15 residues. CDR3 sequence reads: CASSLRTASNTEAFF. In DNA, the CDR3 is TGTGCCAGCAGTCTCCGGACAGCTTCTAACACTGAAGCTTTCTTT.

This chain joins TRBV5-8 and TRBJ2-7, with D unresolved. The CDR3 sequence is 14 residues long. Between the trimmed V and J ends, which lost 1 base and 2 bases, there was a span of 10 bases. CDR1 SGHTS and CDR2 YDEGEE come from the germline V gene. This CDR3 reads CASSLYGSPYEQYF. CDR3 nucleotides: TGTGCCAGCAGCTTGTACGGTAGCCCCTACGAGCAGTACTTC. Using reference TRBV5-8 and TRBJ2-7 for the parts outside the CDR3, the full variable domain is EAGVTQSPTHLIKTRGQQATLRCSPISGHTSVYWYQQALGLGLQFLLWYDEGEERNRGNFPPRFSGRQFPNYSSELNVNALELEDSALYLCASSLYGSPYEQYFGPGTRLTVT.

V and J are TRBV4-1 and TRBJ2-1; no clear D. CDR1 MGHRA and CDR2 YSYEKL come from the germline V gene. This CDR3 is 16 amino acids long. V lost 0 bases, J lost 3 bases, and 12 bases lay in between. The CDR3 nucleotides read TGCGCCAGCAGCCAAGAGAGTTGGGCTGTCTACAATGAGCAGTTCTTC. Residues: CASSQESWAVYNEQFF.